The 3 T cell receptor beta chains listed next were all sequenced from one sample in a study of metastatic and nonmetastatic thyroid tumors. Among the patients, none had received any treatment before thyroid surgery. MiXCR reprocessed the PCR reads for TCRdb. Of 20,000 to 25,000 clones in the sample, over 20% were seen once. Source material: blood. The source of these receptors is a female donor with papillary thyroid cancer or a benign thyroid nodule (not recorded which). Some clones in this sample may be carry-over from other donors' samples.

This clone has ten or more counts. This chain uses TRBV5-1 with TRBJ2-5; D is ambiguous. The length of the CDR3 is 17 residues. Germline V gene sequence: CDR1 SGHRS, CDR2 YFSETQ. V gave up 1 base and J gave up 0 bases, with 16 bases separating them. The DNA for the CDR3 is TGCGCCAGCAGCTTGAGAGGCAACAGCTTGTACCAAGAGACCCAGTACTTC. Translating it yields CASSLRGNSLYQETQYF. The complete variable domain, with remaining parts taken from reference TRBV5-1 and TRBJ2-5, reads KAGVTQTPRYLIKTRGQQVTLSCSPISGHRSVSWYQQTPGQGLQFLFEYFSETQRNKGNFPGRFSGRQFSNSRSEMNVSTLELGDSALYLCASSLRGNSLYQETQYFGPGTRLLVL.

This clone was observed at least ten times. This rearrangement joins TRBV5-4 to TRBJ2-7; 9 nucleotides match TRBD2. J gave up 2 bases and V 3 bases, and 9 bases lay outside the gene matches. The CDR3 is 16 residues long. Germline lookup yields CDR1 SGHNT and CDR2 YYREEE (reference sequence). The CDR3 nucleotides read TGTGCCAGCAGCTCCCCTTATAGCGGGGGTACCTACGAGCAGTACTTC. Translating it yields CASSSPYSGGTYEQYF.

This clone was seen many times. The V call is TRBV12-3 or TRBV12-4, the J call TRBJ2-1; weak D call: TRBD1 (6 bases). Trimming took off 8 bases at V and 0 bases at J, with 11 bases between the two ends. The CDR3 is 14 amino acids. The CDR3 DNA sequence: TGTGCCAGCCGCTGGGGGCCCTCCTACAATGAGCAGTTCTTC. Encoded protein: CASRWGPSYNEQFF.